This T cell receptor beta chain was obtained from a study of post-analysis software for immune sequencing data (dated by TCRdb to 2013 to 2016). The study in broad terms: Disease courses on record covered relapsing-remitting, secondary progressive and progressive-relapsing multiple sclerosis, though some patients had no subtype annotation. The patient repertoires were set against eleven to twelve previously published healthy control repertoires from donors whose ages ranged from roughly 6 to 27 years. A subset of samples was prepared in parallel using single-end sample barcoding, then pooled and co-amplified after Illumina adapter ligation.

To demonstrate the VDJtools post-analysis software, TCR beta repertoires were profiled from the peripheral blood of 10 to 15 young patients with multiple sclerosis. Multiple sclerosis patients were children and adolescents aged about 6 to 16 years. This clonotype was detected only a few times. Its antigen has not been determined. Qualities for individual bases were not recorded, and no much larger clone is one base off. Results and caveats for the whole study, not just this receptor: Patients showed significantly higher frequencies than controls for about 5 TRBV segments, among them TRBV5-6, TRBV5-1 and TRBV20-1. Direct clustering with F measure showed strong co-clustering of samples prepared in the same batch, prompting a batch-effect correction. The control group was slightly older than the multiple sclerosis patient group. Significantly lower normalized Chao1 diversity was found in multiple sclerosis patients than in controls, suggesting substantial peripheral T-cell clonal expansion.

The library was built by means of PCR. TCRdb names Illumina HiSeq 2500 as the instrument used. Unique molecular identifiers were incorporated into TCR beta cDNA libraries to reduce PCR and sequencing biases. Every 1 to 10 million input T cells yielded 500,000 or so cDNA molecules, meaning each molecule approximated one T cell. The patient libraries were prepared and sequenced with the same protocol used for the earlier healthy control dataset. Samples belonging to the same batch were prepared together, multiplexed and sequenced on a shared HiSeq lane. As for the original processing: Raw barcoded reads were processed with MIGEC, discarding single-read molecular identifier groups before consensus assembly and CDR3 extraction. Clonotype tables were post-analysed with VDJtools, normalizing diversity by down-sampling all datasets to the smallest sample size. Repertoire overlap clustering matched CDR3 amino acid but not nucleotide sequences to correct batch-related cross-sample contamination. TCRdb reran the public reads through fastp at Q25 and MiXCR, keeping productive beta chains. Each CDR3 protein appears once, grouped with its most common genes and DNA. The V and J calls follow TCRdb's processing rather than the paper's. This sample lists more than 500,000 distinct CDR3 sequences; around 34% were detected once. Around 6% of the sample is held by the ten biggest clonotypes.

The germline V gene (reference sequence) specifies SSHAT as CDR1 and FNYEAQ as CDR2. Including the terminal cysteine and phenylalanine, the CDR3 comprises 15 residues. Only the CDR3 DNA is retained, 45 bases long and in frame from the first base. V loses 1 base, J loses 4 bases, and the germline ends lie 13 bases apart. The source material was blood. The rearrangement joined TRBV7-7 to TRBJ2-5; the D gene is perhaps TRBD2, from 7 matching bases. This TCR derives from a girl under 18 with multiple sclerosis. The base sequence is TGTGCCAGCAGCTTAGGGCGCGGGGGCAGAGAGACCCAGTACTTC. Its protein is CASSLGRGGRETQYF.